One and the same sample provided the 29 T cell receptor beta chains below, sequenced in a study of PD-L1 blockade in urothelial cancer. Time point meaning: pretreatment peripheral blood. Using immunoSEQ multiplex PCR, the repertoire was profiled, and TCRdb retains in-frame clones only, with some absent. The sample consists of roughly 39,000 clones, more than 85% of them appearing once. The source was PBMCs, collected around atezolizumab (anti-PD-L1) treatment. These receptors came from a woman between 55 and 75 years old with urothelial cancer.

The rearrangement links TRBV7-9 to TRBJ2-1, with 10 bases that match TRBD2. The CDR3 length is 16 residues. J lost 3 bases, V lost 5 bases, and 7 bases had no gene match. Germline values: CDR1 SEHNR, CDR2 FQNEAQ (reference sequence). Written as DNA, the CDR3 is TGTGCCAGCAGCCCTCTTAGCGGGAGGAACTACAATGAGCAGTTCTTC. Translation gives CASSPLSGRNYNEQFF.

The chain couples TRBV5-1 to TRBJ1-2; D gene uncertain. The CDR3 has 13 amino acids. V gave up 4 bases and J gave up 4 bases, with 11 bases separating them. Germline values: CDR1 SGHRS, CDR2 YFSETQ. The CDR3 DNA follows: TGCGCCAGCAGCGCCACAGTCTCCTATGGCTACACCTTC. Protein: CASSATVSYGYTF.

The V call is TRBV6-1, the J call TRBJ2-1; 7 bases are shared with TRBD2. Germline CDR1 is MNHNS and CDR2 is SASEGT. The CDR3 is made up of 15 amino acids. Trimming took 4 bases from V and 0 from J; bases not matched to a gene: 3. The CDR3 reads CASSAGGTSYNEQFF. DNA for the CDR3: TGTGCCAGCAGTGCGGGGGGAACCTCCTACAATGAGCAGTTCTTC.

The V gene is TRBV14, the J gene TRBJ2-1, with D possibly TRBD1 on 5 matching bases. Germline CDR1 is SGHDN and CDR2 is FVKESK. This CDR3 comprises 17 residues. The V and J ends lost 0 bases and 5 bases respectively, with 17 bases between them. CDR3 sequence reads: CASSQDWTNYFNNEQFF. The DNA for the CDR3 is TGTGCCAGCAGCCAAGATTGGACAAATTACTTTAACAATGAGCAGTTCTTC.

The V call is TRBV5-1, the J call TRBJ2-3; a weak D match, TRBD2 (6 bases). V was trimmed by 6 bases and J by 0 bases, leaving 11 bases between them. The CDR3 runs 14 residues. Germline V gene lookup returns CDR1 SGHRS and CDR2 YFSETQ. The CDR3, as DNA: TGCGCCAGCAAGGAGGGACTGAGCACAGATACGCAGTATTTT. It yields the protein CASKEGLSTDTQYF.

The chain uses TRBV7-9 and TRBJ1-1, with 10 bases identical to TRBD1. Germline V gene sequence: CDR1 SEHNR, CDR2 FQNEAQ (reference sequence). This CDR3 contains 15 residues. After removal of 4 bases from V and 6 bases from J, the junction contained 8 bases not matched to a gene. CDR3: CASSSDRGRRAEAFF. In DNA, the CDR3 is TGTGCCAGCAGCTCCGACAGGGGGCGGAGGGCTGAAGCTTTCTTT.

The chain combines TRBV7-9 with TRBJ2-6; TRBD1 is a possible D gene (6 bases). Germline V gene data show CDR1 as SEHNR and CDR2 as FQNEAQ (reference sequence). The CDR3 runs 16 residues. Trimming stripped 2 bases from V and 0 bases from J, with 8 bases between. The DNA of the CDR3 is TGTGCCAGCAGCTTATTACAGGGCTCTGGGGCCAACGTCCTGACTTTC. Its protein is CASSLLQGSGANVLTF.

A single count supports this clone. V usage is TRBV19 and J usage is TRBJ1-1; the D gene is possibly TRBD1 (5 bases). The V and J ends lost 6 bases and 4 bases respectively, with 9 bases between them. The germline gives CDR1 LNHDA, CDR2 SQIVND (reference sequence). The CDR3 covers 12 residues. CDR3 nucleotides: TGTGCCAGTAGGCAGGGCGGCACTGAAGCTTTCTTT. Encoded protein: CASRQGGTEAFF.

The V call is TRBV27, the J call TRBJ2-2; possibly TRBD2 for D (5 bases). The CDR3 is 16 amino acids. V gave up 1 base and J gave up 4 bases, with 13 bases separating them. The germline V gene has CDR1 MNHEY and CDR2 SMNVEV (reference sequence). In nucleotides, the CDR3 is TGTGCCAGCAGTTTATGGGGAGTGGCCCCCACCGGGGAGCTGTTTTTT. The encoded protein is CASSLWGVAPTGELFF.

This clone occurred once. This rearrangement joins TRBV2 to TRBJ1-1, with a possible D match to TRBD1 (5 bases). Germline CDR1 reads SNHLY; CDR2 reads FYNNEI. The germline V and J ends were trimmed by 4 bases and 5 bases, with 11 bases remaining between them. The CDR3 sequence is 13 residues long. CDR3 region: CASSVQGYTEAFF. The CDR3 region has the DNA TGTGCCAGCAGTGTTCAGGGATATACTGAAGCTTTCTTT.

The CDR3 loop is CASNRDTGETQYF. DNA of the CDR3: TGTGCCTCAAACCGGGACACAGGAGAGACCCAGTACTTC. The J gene is TRBJ2-5, the V gene TRBV6-1; possible D gene TRBD1, 6 bases. This CDR3 region has 13 residues. CDR1 MNHNS and CDR2 SASEGT come from the germline V gene. The V gene lost 11 bases and the J gene lost 4 bases, with 17 bases spanning the gap.

This chain uses TRBV7-8 with TRBJ2-5, with a possible D match to TRBD1 (6 bases). The germline CDR1 and CDR2 sequences are SGHVS and FQNEAQ. V was cut by 8 bases and J by 2 bases, with 18 bases left in between. CDR3 length equals 15 residues. The DNA of the CDR3 is TGTGCCAGCCATACAGGGTCAACTCCACAAGAGACCCAGTACTTC. It is translated as CASHTGSTPQETQYF.

This clone was counted once. The chain uses TRBV10-3 and TRBJ2-7; TRBD1 aligns across 10 bases. With 6 bases clipped from V and 7 bases from J, the junction kept 12 bases outside the gene matches. The CDR3 is 15 amino acids. Germline CDR1 ENHRY, CDR2 SYGVKD. The CDR3 coding sequence is TGTGCCATCAGCCACGTGGGGACAGGGGAAGGAGAGCAGTACTTC. It is translated as CAISHVGTGEGEQYF.

This chain joins TRBV5-4 and TRBJ2-3; D possibly corresponds to TRBD2 (6 bases). The CDR3 contains 16 residues. Looked up from germline, CDR1 is SGHNT and CDR2 is YYREEE (reference sequence). The V end was cut by 0 bases, the J end by 0 bases, with 11 bases between. The CDR3 sequence is CASSLGPSGSTDTQYF. CDR3 nucleotides: TGTGCCAGCAGCTTGGGTCCCAGCGGGAGCACAGATACGCAGTATTTT.

The CDR3 spells CSATTGGEQYF. CDR3 sequence (DNA): TGCAGTGCGACGACAGGGGGCGAGCAGTACTTC. The J gene is TRBJ2-7, the V gene TRBV20-1, with 9 bases aligning to TRBD1. CDR1 and CDR2 (germline): DFQATT, SNEGSKA (reference sequence). With 6 bases clipped from V and 6 bases from J, the junction kept 3 bases outside the gene matches. The CDR3 spans 11 residues.

The chain is built from TRBV6-5 and TRBJ2-1; 12 nucleotides match TRBD2. V was pared by 2 bases and J by 10 bases, with 6 bases of the junction left unmatched. CDR1 is MNHEY and CDR2 is SVGAGI in the germline V gene. CDR3 length: 15 residues. This CDR3 is CASSYVLAGGLEQFF. For the CDR3, the DNA is TGTGCCAGCAGTTACGTCCTAGCGGGAGGGTTGGAGCAGTTCTTC.

The chain has TRBV18 and TRBJ2-7; maybe TRBD1 (6 bases). The germline V gene has CDR1 KGHSH and CDR2 LQKENI. This CDR3 is 14 amino acids long. The V end was cut by 3 bases, the J end by 6 bases, with 15 bases between. CDR3 residues: CASSPSTGHREQYF. CDR3 DNA sequence: TGTGCCAGCTCACCCTCGACAGGACACCGCGAGCAGTACTTC.

The chain combines TRBV5-4 with TRBJ1-4; a possible D gene is TRBD1 (6 bases). Germline CDR1 reads SGHNT; CDR2 reads YYREEE (reference sequence). Trimming shortened V by 4 bases and J by 5 bases, and 12 bases separated the two germline ends. The CDR3 runs to 14 residues. DNA of the CDR3: TGTGCCAGCAGCCAACAGGGTCTAAATGAAAAACTGTTTTTT. It translates to CASSQQGLNEKLFF.

The chain employs TRBV10-2 and TRBJ2-1; 9 positions agree with TRBD2. The V segment lost 7 bases and the J segment 6 bases; nucleotides outside the gene matches: 7. The CDR3 is 14 residues long. Looked up from germline, CDR1 is WSHSY and CDR2 is SAAADI. The CDR3: CASTPSGTVNEQFF. CDR3 in DNA: TGCGCCAGCACTCCTAGCGGGACCGTCAATGAGCAGTTCTTC.

The rearrangement links TRBV30 to TRBJ2-2; 10 bases fit TRBD2. The CDR3 length is 15 residues. The V gene end was trimmed by 4 bases and the J gene end by 6 bases; junction bases not matched to a gene: 8. Germline CDR1 is GTSNPN and CDR2 is SVGIG (reference sequence). This CDR3 reads CAWKASGSRSGELFF. CDR3 sequence (DNA): TGTGCCTGGAAGGCTAGCGGGAGTCGGTCCGGGGAGCTGTTTTTT.

The sample holds one count of this clone. The chain has TRBV9 and TRBJ1-1, with TRBD1 as a possible D gene (6 bases). Per the germline V gene, CDR1 is SGDLS and CDR2 is YYNGEE. The ends were cut back, 0 bases at V and 0 bases at J, with 12 bases in the middle. The CDR3 runs 16 residues. The CDR3 sequence is CASSVAGQSLNTEAFF. DNA of the CDR3: TGTGCCAGCAGCGTAGCAGGACAGTCTCTGAACACTGAAGCTTTCTTT.

The table lists this clone with a count of one. The missing conserved phenylalanine or tryptophan at the end of this CDR3 makes a read error likely. The DNA is omitted, as the CDR3 cannot be located on it reliably, and the CDR3 follows TCRdb's listing. The chain combines TRBV7-2 with TRBJ2-4; the table's D call, TRBD2, was not checked against the DNA. In germline, CDR1 is SGHTA, CDR2 FQGNSA. The CDR3 sequence runs 13 residues, both termini included. CDR3 loop: CASSLAEGYGSYI.

V gene TRBV4-2 combines with J gene TRBJ1-1; D call uncertain. V lost 1 base to trimming and J lost 4 bases, with 13 bases between them. The CDR3 spans 15 residues. CDR1 and CDR2 from the germline V gene are LGHNA and YNFKEQ. CDR3 DNA sequence: TGTGCCAGCAGCCAAGGCGGCCGGGGAGGCACTGAAGCTTTCTTT. This encodes CASSQGGRGGTEAFF.

This clone came up a few times. The V and J genes are TRBV7-9 and TRBJ2-7, with 9 bases aligning to TRBD2. The V segment lost 8 bases and the J segment 2 bases; nucleotides outside the gene matches: 4. CDR3 size: 13 residues. Germline V gene sequence: CDR1 SEHNR, CDR2 FQNEAQ (reference sequence). CDR3 in DNA: TGTGCCAGCGGACTAGCGCCGACCTACGAGCAGTACTTC. This sequence encodes CASGLAPTYEQYF.

The CDR3 reads CASSQEGGQPQHF. DNA of the CDR3: TGTGCCAGCAGCCAAGAGGGCGGGCAGCCCCAGCATTTT. The chain uses TRBV4-2 and TRBJ1-5; D remains ambiguous. The CDR3 loop spans 13 amino acids. CDR1 LGHNA and CDR2 YNFKEQ come from the germline V gene. V was cut by 0 bases and J by 7 bases, with 7 bases left in between.

The chain couples TRBV27 to TRBJ2-7; a possible D gene is TRBD2 (7 bases). V lost 2 bases, J lost 4 bases, and 12 bases lay in between. This CDR3 contains 14 residues. CDR1 is MNHEY and CDR2 is SMNVEV in the germline V gene (reference sequence). CDR3 protein: CASSLVGGRYEQYF. CDR3 DNA: TGTGCCAGCAGTTTAGTCGGGGGGCGGTACGAGCAGTACTTC.

The genes are TRBV6-6 and TRBJ1-4; maybe TRBD1 (6 bases). Trimming took 6 bases from V and 0 from J, leaving 14 bases between them. Germline CDR1 and CDR2: MNHNY and SVGAGI (reference sequence). The CDR3 covers 16 residues. The CDR3 coding sequence is TGTGCCAGCAGACCCGACAGGACAGCAACTAATGAAAAACTGTTTTTT. It is translated as CASRPDRTATNEKLFF.

CDR3 coding DNA: TGTGCCAGCAGCTTAGGGGTGGGAGGGCCCTACGAGCAGTACTTC. This sequence encodes CASSLGVGGPYEQYF. The V call is TRBV7-2, the J call TRBJ2-7; the match to TRBD2 covers 7 bases. V dropped 1 base and J dropped 2; count of bases not matched to a gene: 5. This CDR3 is built from 15 residues. Germline-derived CDR1 and CDR2 are SGHTA and FQGNSA.

This chain links TRBV5-1 with TRBJ1-5, with D maybe TRBD1 (5 bases). The CDR3 is made up of 14 amino acids. Trimming took off 4 bases at V and 3 bases at J, with 11 bases between the two ends. Germline CDR1 and CDR2: SGHRS and YFSETQ. In DNA, the CDR3 is TGCGCCAGCAGCAAAGACAGTCCCAATCAGCCCCAGCATTTT. Amino acids: CASSKDSPNQPQHF.